The clone carrying this TCR beta chain was found a few times. The data were taken from a study of spatial heterogeneity in lung cancer. Study background: The cohort: around 77 early-stage, untreated non-small cell lung cancer patients. The study sequenced follow-up PBMC samples when they were available, at a median of about 23 months after resection.

Each CDR3 protein gets one entry after TCRdb re-called the 5' RACE reads with MiXCR. Counted here are about 120,000 distinct CDR3 sequences, less than 15% occurring once; the ten biggest clones make up roughly 15%. Trimming removed 7 bases from V and 4 bases from J; junction bases left unmatched: 8. The CDR3 runs 15 residues. Specified time point: blood at routine non-recurrence follow-up after resection. Tumor, nontumor lung or frozen PBMC supplied whole RNA that was sequenced unsorted. The sequences come from PBMCs, collected at follow-up. This sequence was found in a male donor with early-stage non-small cell lung cancer. V gene TRBV12-3 or TRBV12-4 combines with J gene TRBJ1-5, with 9 bases lining up with TRBD1. DNA for the CDR3: TGTGCCAGCAATGAAATGGGACAGGGAAATCAGCCCCAGCATTTT. Translating gives CASNEMGQGNQPQHF.